The T cell receptor (beta chain) under discussion was sequenced for a study of identifying expanded T cells in peripheral blood. Study-wide results and limits: Across healthy donors, higher total template counts meant significantly greater approximately two-week count variance. Roughly 1.2 clones differed between technical replicates, versus about 15 and 19 over time.

Collection occurred without any documented infections or immune events in donors. Germline V CDR1 and CDR2: SGHNT, YYREEE (reference sequence). This CDR3 contains 17 residues. V dropped 3 bases and J dropped 1; count of bases not matched to a gene: 8. TCRdb's copy holds only in-frame clones and misses some; the assay was immunoSEQ multiplex PCR. The sample has under 150,000 clones; roughly 84% are singletons. With respect to this clone: Its antigen is not identified.

The sequence was obtained from a person aged 18 to 75 in good health. The sequenced sample was blood. The chain links TRBV5-4 to TRBJ2-3; 10 bases are a match to TRBD1. As DNA, the CDR3 is TGTGCCAGCAGCTATAGACGGACAGGGGGAGGCACAGATACGCAGTATTTT. Protein product: CASSYRRTGGGTDTQYF.